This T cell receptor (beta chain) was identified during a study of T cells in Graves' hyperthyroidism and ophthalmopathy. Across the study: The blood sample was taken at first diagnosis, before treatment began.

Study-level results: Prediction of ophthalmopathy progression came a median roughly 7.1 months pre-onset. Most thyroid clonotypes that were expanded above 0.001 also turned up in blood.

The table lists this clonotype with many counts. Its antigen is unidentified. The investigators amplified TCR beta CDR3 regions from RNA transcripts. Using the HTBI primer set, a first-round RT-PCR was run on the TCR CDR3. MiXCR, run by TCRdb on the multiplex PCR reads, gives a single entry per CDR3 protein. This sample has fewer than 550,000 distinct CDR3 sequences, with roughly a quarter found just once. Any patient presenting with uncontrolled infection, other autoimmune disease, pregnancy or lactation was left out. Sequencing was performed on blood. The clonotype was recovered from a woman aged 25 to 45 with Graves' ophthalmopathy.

CDR3: CASTKGTGPYEQYF. The CDR3 nucleotides are TGTGCCAGCACCAAAGGGACAGGCCCCTACGAGCAGTACTTC. The chain has TRBV27 and TRBJ2-7, with 8 bases identical to TRBD1. The CDR3 has 14 amino acids. Germline CDR1 is MNHEY and CDR2 is SMNVEV (reference sequence). V lost 7 bases, J lost 2 bases, and 7 bases stayed unmatched.